This T cell receptor beta chain came from a study of blood T cell repertoires in COVID-19. Whole-study context: PBMCs, B-cell-depleted T cells, or T cells provided the cDNA or gDNA that made up the material.

Germline-derived CDR1 and CDR2 are MRHNA and SNTAGT. V was trimmed by 6 bases and J by 9 bases, leaving 18 bases between them. This CDR3 contains 15 residues. In the original workflow: Amplifying reference gene primers gave estimates of nucleated cell counts. Repertoires were generated with immunoSEQ multiplex PCR, while TCRdb's copy carries only in-frame clones and drops some. Clone size and the V and J calls come from that table; the DNA yielded D and trimming. The sample holds 51,000 or so clones, under 85% seen once. This clone has just one count. V usage is TRBV6-4 and J usage is TRBJ1-6; D is possibly TRBD1 (5 bases). The sample taken for sequencing was peripheral blood. The receptor was isolated from a man between 70 and 80 years old with active COVID-19. CDR3 DNA: TGTGCCAGCAGCGAGGGACTGCTTGGTGGTTCACCCCTCCACTTT. It yields the protein CASSEGLLGGSPLHF.